Shown below are 4 T cell receptor beta chains from a single sample sequenced in a study of blood T cell repertoires in COVID-19 (dated by TCRdb to between 2020 and 2021). To prepare the library, the immunoSEQ multiplex PCR assay was applied. What TCRdb holds here is the immuneACCESS table cut down to in-frame rearrangements. Part of the clones is not present; checked against another copy, under half of the missing clones reflect an unresolved V gene, and the others are unexplained. For this sample there are 30,000 to 40,000 clones; around 73% appear just once. Jointly, the top ten make up roughly 7.3% of the sample. Sample: peripheral blood. The receptors were sampled from a woman aged 55-70 years with acute or convalescent COVID-19.

This chain uses TRBV27 with TRBJ2-2; 12 bases are a match to TRBD1. The J segment lost 4 bases and the V segment lost 6 bases, leaving 6 bases of the junction unmatched. Per germline, CDR1 MNHEY and CDR2 SMNVEV (reference sequence). The CDR3 runs 16 residues. The CDR3 loop is CASRLPGQGATGELFF. CDR3 nucleotides: TGTGCCAGCAGACTACCGGGACAGGGGGCCACCGGGGAGCTGTTTTTT.

The chain employs TRBV5-1 and TRBJ1-1, with D maybe TRBD1 (5 bases). CDR1 SGHRS and CDR2 YFSETQ come from the germline V gene. The CDR3 totals 14 residues. Trimming cost V 0 bases and J 5 bases, with 11 bases left between them. CDR3 residues: CASSLVLGQTEAFF. Written as DNA, the CDR3 is TGCGCCAGCAGCTTGGTCCTGGGGCAAACTGAAGCTTTCTTT.

For the CDR3, the DNA is TGTGCTAGTGGCCGACAGGCTCTGGAGACCCAGTACTTC. Its protein product is CASGRQALETQYF. The gene calls are TRBV12-5 and TRBJ2-5; tentatively, D is TRBD1 (6 bases). V shed 6 bases and J shed 5 bases, with 13 bases lying between them. Germline CDR1 reads LGHNT; CDR2 reads FRNRAP. CDR3 length equals 13 residues. The full variable domain, rest sourced from reference TRBV12-5 and TRBJ2-5, is DARVTQTPRHKVTEMGQEVTMRCQPILGHNTVFWYRQTMMQGLELLAYFRNRAPLDDSGMPKDRFSAEMPDATLATLKIQPSEPRDSAVYFCASGRQALETQYFGPGTRLLVL.

This chain uses TRBV5-1 with TRBJ1-2; 9 bases are shared with TRBD1. CDR1 and CDR2 (germline): SGHRS, YFSETQ. This CDR3 region has 14 residues. The V segment lost 0 bases and the J segment 7 bases; nucleotides outside the gene matches: 4. The CDR3 reads CASSLEGQGVGYTF. CDR3 DNA sequence: TGCGCCAGCAGCTTGGAGGGACAGGGTGTTGGCTACACCTTC.